This T cell receptor (beta chain) was obtained from a study of molecular identifiers for immune sequencing clone quantification. Across the study: Replicate RNA came from about 19,000 or 110,000 naive CD8 cells and was split five ways, and four parts were sequenced.

This clonotype appeared a few times. What it binds is unknown. V was clipped by 5 bases and J by 5 bases, with 19 bases between them. This CDR3 spans 15 amino acids. Germline V lookup: CDR1 MNHEY, CDR2 SMNVEV (reference sequence). Bulk TCR libraries were made with methods that had been previously described and with listed TCR primers. TCRdb called the PCR reads again in MiXCR, with one record for every CDR3 protein. In the table there are around 460,000 distinct CDR3 sequences, about 22% of which are singletons. Construction of naive CD8 libraries employed roughly 20,000 to 1,100,000 sorted cells together with 10%, 30% or 50% RNA. Study observations and caveats: Because of identical TCR molecules sharing a barcode, sizes of highly expanded clones could be underestimated.

Sequencing used naive CD8+ T cells from blood, with Jurkat cell RNA spiked in. Described subset: FACS-sorted CD8+CD4-CCR7+CD45RA+ naive T cells. The origin of this receptor is a human donor in good health. Some libraries in this study had Jurkat cell RNA spiked in. The chain uses TRBV27 and TRBJ2-7, with D perhaps TRBD1 or TRBD2 (5 bases each). CDR3 in amino acids: CASSPGTLVFHEQYF. The CDR3 bases are TGTGCCAGCAGTCCCGGGACCTTGGTCTTCCACGAGCAGTACTTC.